The rows below give T cell receptor beta chains drawn from one sample of a study of identical twins. In TCRdb, the 5' RACE reads were re-called with MiXCR into one record per CDR3 protein. The sample holds more than 200,000 distinct CDR3 sequences, over 13% seen once. The sample taken for sequencing was memory (CD45RO+) T cells sorted from blood. These receptor sequences come from a woman under 30 in good health. CDR3s include the opening cysteine and the closing phenylalanine or tryptophan. The D gene is left open where the match is weak. Size is omitted from some rows. Given values are once, few, many or a class for expanded clones.

clone_size	d_call	v_call	j_call	cdr3_nt	cdr3_aa
few	NA	TRBV27	TRBJ2-2	TGTGCCAGCAGTTGGGCAAGGACAGCCCAAAACACCGGGGAGCTGTTTTTT	CASSWARTAQNTGELFF
many	TRBD2	TRBV9	TRBJ2-1	TGTGCCAGCAGCGTAGAACCCCATAGCGGGGAGCAGTTCTTC	CASSVEPHSGEQFF
many	NA	TRBV5-1	TRBJ1-1	TGCGCCAGCAGCTTAATTGGCGCGGGATCAGGGAACACTGAAGCTTTCTTT	CASSLIGAGSGNTEAFF
few	NA	TRBV20-1	TRBJ2-3	TGCAGTGCTGAGACGGACAGAAGAAGAGCACAAGATACGCAGTATTTT	CSAETDRRRAQDTQYF
few	NA	TRBV2	TRBJ1-1	TGTGCCAGTCAGGTGGTTTGGCGGACTGAAGCTTTCTTT	CASQVVWRTEAFF
few	NA	TRBV11-2	TRBJ2-1	TGTGCCAGCAGCTCCGCCGCCGTATACAATGAGCAGTTCTTC	CASSSAAVYNEQFF
NA	TRBD1	TRBV24-1	TRBJ2-1	TGTGCCACCAGTGATTCTGGGACAGGGAGGTATGAGCAGTTCTTC	CATSDSGTGRYEQFF
many	TRBD2	TRBV7-2	TRBJ2-1	TGTGCCAGCAGCCCCGGGACTAGCGCTTTCAATGAGCAGTTCTTC	CASSPGTSAFNEQFF
few	NA	TRBV28	TRBJ1-1	TGTGCCAGCAAGTTACCTGAGAACACTGAAGCTTTCTTT	CASKLPENTEAFF
few	NA	TRBV7-3	TRBJ2-4	TGTGCCAGCAGCTTCGTTCTCCATTTCGGGTACTTC	CASSFVLHFGYF
few	TRBD1	TRBV3-1	TRBJ2-7	TGTGCCAGCAGCCAGAGGGACAGAACCTACGAGCAGTACTTC	CASSQRDRTYEQYF
many	NA	TRBV14	TRBJ2-3	TGTGCCAGCAGCCGACAGCAAGTGGGCGCAGATACGCAGTATTTT	CASSRQQVGADTQYF
NA	NA	TRBV25-1	TRBJ1-2	TGTGCCAGCAGTGCCAGGGGAAACTACACCTTC	CASSARGNYTF
NA	NA	TRBV5-1	TRBJ1-1	TGCGCCAGCAGCTTGGCCGCGGGGAGAGCTGAAGCTTTCTTT	CASSLAAGRAEAFF
few	NA	TRBV3-1	TRBJ1-2	TGTGCCAGCAGCTCGTTCGGGAGGGTAGACTATGGCTACACCTTC	CASSSFGRVDYGYTF
few	NA	TRBV5-1	TRBJ2-1	TGCGCCAGCAGCTTACTGTCCGCGCAGAGCTCCTACAATGAGCAGTTCTTC	CASSLLSAQSSYNEQFF
NA	TRBD2	TRBV11-2	TRBJ2-4	TGTGCCAGCAGCCTAAAGGGACTAGCGGCTAACAAAAACATTCAGTACTTC	CASSLKGLAANKNIQYF
NA	TRBD2	TRBV5-1	TRBJ2-1	TGCGCCAGCAGCAGGGGACTAGCTTCTGAGCAGTTCTTC	CASSRGLASEQFF
NA	TRBD1	TRBV3-1	TRBJ2-1	TGTGCCAGCAGCCTTAAGTCCGGGACAGGGGCCTACAATGAGCAGTTCTTC	CASSLKSGTGAYNEQFF
NA	NA	TRBV24-1	TRBJ2-5	TGTGCCACCAGTGAATCAGGGCTGGAGACCCAGTACTTC	CATSESGLETQYF
few	TRBD2	TRBV5-1	TRBJ2-1	TGCGCCAGCAGTTATGCGGGGGGGCCAAATGAGCAGTTCTTC	CASSYAGGPNEQFF
few	NA	TRBV12-3/TRBV12-4	TRBJ1-1	TGTGCCAGCAGGCCAAAGGACACGGCTGAAGCTTTCTTT	CASRPKDTAEAFF
NA	TRBD2	TRBV3-1	TRBJ2-7	TGTGCCAGCAGCCCCGGGACTAACCCAACCGAGCAGTACTTC	CASSPGTNPTEQYF
many	NA	TRBV27	TRBJ2-7	TGTGCCAGCACCGCAAGGGTAGGCCCCTACGAGCAGTACTTC	CASTARVGPYEQYF
NA	NA	TRBV30	TRBJ2-3	TGTGCCTGGACCCTCGGGGGCGGGACCGCAGATACGCAGTATTTT	CAWTLGGGTADTQYF
NA	NA	TRBV12-3/TRBV12-4	TRBJ2-3	TGTGCCAGCAGAAAGAAGACAGCCAATACGCAGTATTTT	CASRKKTANTQYF
NA	NA	TRBV4-3	TRBJ2-1	TGCGCCAGCAGCCGCCGACTCCCCGGTGAGCAGTTCTTC	CASSRRLPGEQFF
NA	TRBD2	TRBV6-1	TRBJ2-7	TGTGCCAGCAGTGCTTCCACTAGCGGAGGGGCGTACGAGCAGTACTTC	CASSASTSGGAYEQYF
many	NA	TRBV5-5	TRBJ2-5	TGTGCCAGCAGCGTGTCGGGGCAAGAGACCCAGTACTTC	CASSVSGQETQYF
few	TRBD2	TRBV20-1	TRBJ2-1	TGCAGTGCTAGCAGCACCCTAGCGGGAGGGCCAAATGAGCAGTTCTTC	CSASSTLAGGPNEQFF
few	NA	TRBV20-1	TRBJ1-2	TGCAGTGCTAGAGACCTCCAACAGGGAAGAAACTATGGCTACACCTTC	CSARDLQQGRNYGYTF
few	NA	TRBV6-5	TRBJ2-5	TGTGCCAGCAGTTACTCGGGTTATAGTCGGGAGACCCAGTACTTC	CASSYSGYSRETQYF
NA	NA	TRBV10-3	TRBJ2-2	TGTGCCATCAGTGAGTCCCAGGACACCGGGGAGCTGTTTTTT	CAISESQDTGELFF
few	TRBD1	TRBV10-3	TRBJ1-1	TGTGCCATCAGTGTGGGACAGGGACTTACTGAAGCTTTCTTT	CAISVGQGLTEAFF
many	TRBD2	TRBV6-4	TRBJ2-3	TGTGCCAGCAGTTATGCCGGGGGGGCGACAGATACGCAGTATTTT	CASSYAGGATDTQYF
few	NA	TRBV12-3/TRBV12-4	TRBJ1-2	TGTGCCAGCAGTTTAGGTGCTTTGTCCGGCTACACCTTC	CASSLGALSGYTF
many	NA	TRBV7-8	TRBJ1-1	TGTGCCAGCAGCTTGAGAGGGAACACTGAAGCTTTCTTT	CASSLRGNTEAFF
few	NA	TRBV7-7	TRBJ2-2	TGTGCTAGCAGCTTACACAGTGAAGGCGGGGAGCTGTTTTTT	CASSLHSEGGELFF
few	NA	TRBV10-1	TRBJ2-2	TGCGCCAGTGGCAGGCAAGACACCGGGGAGCTGTTTTTT	CASGRQDTGELFF
few	NA	TRBV6-6	TRBJ2-7	TGTGCCCTTGGGGGGTCCTCCTACGAGCAGTACTTC	CALGGSSYEQYF
few	NA	TRBV6-1	TRBJ2-7	TGTGCCAGCAGTCCTTCCCGGCTGGACCGAGACGAGCAGTACTTC	CASSPSRLDRDEQYF